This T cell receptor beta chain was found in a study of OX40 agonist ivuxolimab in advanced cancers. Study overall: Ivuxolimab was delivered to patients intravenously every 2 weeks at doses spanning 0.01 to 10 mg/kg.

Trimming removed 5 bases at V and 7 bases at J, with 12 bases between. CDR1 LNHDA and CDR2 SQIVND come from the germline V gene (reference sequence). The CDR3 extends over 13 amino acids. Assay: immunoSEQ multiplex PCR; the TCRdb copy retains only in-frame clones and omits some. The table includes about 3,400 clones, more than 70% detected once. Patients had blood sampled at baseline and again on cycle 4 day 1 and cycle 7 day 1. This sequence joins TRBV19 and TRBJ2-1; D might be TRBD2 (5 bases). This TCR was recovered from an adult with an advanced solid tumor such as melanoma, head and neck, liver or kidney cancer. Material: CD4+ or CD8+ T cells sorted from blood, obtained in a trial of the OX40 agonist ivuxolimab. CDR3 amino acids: CASSWADLNEQFF. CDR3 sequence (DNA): TGTGCCAGTAGTTGGGCGGACTTAAATGAGCAGTTCTTC.